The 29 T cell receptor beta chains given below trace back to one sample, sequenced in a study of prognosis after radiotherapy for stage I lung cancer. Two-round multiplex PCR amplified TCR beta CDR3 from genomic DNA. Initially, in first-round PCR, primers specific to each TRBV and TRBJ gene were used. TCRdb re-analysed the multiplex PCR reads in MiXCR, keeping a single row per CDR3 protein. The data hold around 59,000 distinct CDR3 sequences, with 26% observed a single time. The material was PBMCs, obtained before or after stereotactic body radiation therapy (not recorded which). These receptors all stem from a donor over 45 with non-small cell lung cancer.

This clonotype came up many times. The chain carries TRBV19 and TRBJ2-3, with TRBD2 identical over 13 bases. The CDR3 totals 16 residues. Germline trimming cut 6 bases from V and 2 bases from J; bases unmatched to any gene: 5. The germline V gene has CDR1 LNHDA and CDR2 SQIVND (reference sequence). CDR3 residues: CASSPTSGGLTDTQYF. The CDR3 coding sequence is TGTGCCAGTAGCCCGACTAGCGGGGGGCTCACAGATACGCAGTATTTT.

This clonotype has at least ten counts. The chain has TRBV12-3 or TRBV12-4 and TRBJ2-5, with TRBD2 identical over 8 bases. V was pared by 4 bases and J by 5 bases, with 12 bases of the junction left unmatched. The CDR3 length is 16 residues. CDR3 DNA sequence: TGTGCCAGCAGTTCTACCGGGACTAGAGGTCGGGAGACCCAGTACTTC. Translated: CASSSTGTRGRETQYF.

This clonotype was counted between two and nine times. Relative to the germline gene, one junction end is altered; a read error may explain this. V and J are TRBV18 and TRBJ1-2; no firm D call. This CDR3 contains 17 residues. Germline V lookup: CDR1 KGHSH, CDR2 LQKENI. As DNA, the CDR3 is TGTGCCAGCTCACCACTAGGATCTAGACAAAGGAAGGCTGGCTGCACCTTC. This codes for CASSPLGSRQRKAGCTF.

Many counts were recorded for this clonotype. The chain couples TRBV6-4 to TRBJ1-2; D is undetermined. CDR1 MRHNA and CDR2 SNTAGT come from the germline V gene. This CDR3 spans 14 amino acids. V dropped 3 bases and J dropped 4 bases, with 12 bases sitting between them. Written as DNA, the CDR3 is TGTGCCAGCAGTGAAGTTTCGGGGTTCTATGGCTACACCTTC. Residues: CASSEVSGFYGYTF.

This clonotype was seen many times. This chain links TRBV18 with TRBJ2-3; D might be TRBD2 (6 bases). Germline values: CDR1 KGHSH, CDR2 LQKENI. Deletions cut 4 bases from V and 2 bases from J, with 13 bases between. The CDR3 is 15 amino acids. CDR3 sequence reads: CASSLSEGFTDTQYF. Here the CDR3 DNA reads TGTGCCAGCTCACTATCGGAGGGTTTCACAGATACGCAGTATTTT.

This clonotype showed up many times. The CDR3 loop reads CASSLIKGGYEQYF. The CDR3 DNA sequence: TGTGCCAGCAGCTTAATCAAGGGTGGATACGAGCAGTACTTC. V gene TRBV7-6 combines with J gene TRBJ2-7; D remains ambiguous. Trimming left V 2 bases short and J 4 bases short, with 12 bases between. Per germline, CDR1 SGHVS and CDR2 FNYEAQ. This CDR3 has 14 residues.

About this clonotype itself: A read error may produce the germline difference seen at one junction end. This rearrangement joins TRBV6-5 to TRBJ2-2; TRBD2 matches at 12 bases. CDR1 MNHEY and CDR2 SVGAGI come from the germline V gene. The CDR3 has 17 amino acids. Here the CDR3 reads CASSSMTSGGTTGDLFF. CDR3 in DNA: TGTGCCAGCAGTTCCATGACTAGCGGGGGCACCACCGGGGATCTGTTTTTT.

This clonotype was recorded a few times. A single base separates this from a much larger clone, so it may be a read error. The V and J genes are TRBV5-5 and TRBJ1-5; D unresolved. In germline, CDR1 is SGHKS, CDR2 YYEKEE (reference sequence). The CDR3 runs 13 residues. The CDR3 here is CAGSLGVNQPQHF. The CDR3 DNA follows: TGTGCCGGCAGCTTGGGCGTTAATCAGCCCCAGCATTTT. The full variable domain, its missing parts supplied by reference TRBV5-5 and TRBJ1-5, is DAGVTQSPTHLIKTRGQQVTLRCSPISGHKSVSWYQQVLGQGPQFIFQYYEKEERGRGNFPDRFSARQFPNYSSELNVNALLLGDSALYLCAGSLGVNQPQHFGDGTRLSIL.

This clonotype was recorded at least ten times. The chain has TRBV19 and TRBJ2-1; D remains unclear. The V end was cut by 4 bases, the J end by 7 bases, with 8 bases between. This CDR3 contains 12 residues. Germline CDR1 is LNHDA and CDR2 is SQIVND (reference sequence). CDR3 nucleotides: TGTGCCAGTAGTACCAGTCGGAATGAGCAGTTCTTC. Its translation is CASSTSRNEQFF.

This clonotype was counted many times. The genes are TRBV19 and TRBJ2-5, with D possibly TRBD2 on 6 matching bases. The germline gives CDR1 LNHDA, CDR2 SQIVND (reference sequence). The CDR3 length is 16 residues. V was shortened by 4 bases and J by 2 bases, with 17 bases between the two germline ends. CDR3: CASSRGRTGGQETQYF. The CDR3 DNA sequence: TGTGCCAGTAGTAGAGGACGGACTGGAGGGCAAGAGACCCAGTACTTC. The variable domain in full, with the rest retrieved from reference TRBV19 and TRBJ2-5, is DGGITQSPKYLFRKEGQNVTLSCEQNLNHDAMYWYRQDPGQGLRLIYYSQIVNDFQKGDIAEGYSVSREKKESFPLTVTSAQKNPTAFYLCASSRGRTGGQETQYFGPGTRLLVL.

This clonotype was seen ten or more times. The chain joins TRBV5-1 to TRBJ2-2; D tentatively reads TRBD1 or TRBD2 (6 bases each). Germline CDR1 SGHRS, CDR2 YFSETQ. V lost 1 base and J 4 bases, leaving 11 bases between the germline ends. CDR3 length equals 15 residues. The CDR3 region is CASSLMEGGTGELFF. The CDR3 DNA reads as TGCGCCAGCAGCTTGATGGAGGGGGGCACCGGGGAGCTGTTTTTT.

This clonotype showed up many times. The CDR3 DNA reads as TGCGCCAGCAGCTTGGGGTTTTCTGGTCGGTCGGGCGGATTCTCTGGAAACACCATATATTTT. It encodes CASSLGFSGRSGGFSGNTIYF. The chain uses TRBV5-1 and TRBJ1-3; D uncertain. The CDR3 has 21 residues. Germline loops: CDR1 SGHRS, CDR2 YFSETQ. The germline V and J ends were trimmed by 0 bases and 0 bases, with 25 bases remaining between them.

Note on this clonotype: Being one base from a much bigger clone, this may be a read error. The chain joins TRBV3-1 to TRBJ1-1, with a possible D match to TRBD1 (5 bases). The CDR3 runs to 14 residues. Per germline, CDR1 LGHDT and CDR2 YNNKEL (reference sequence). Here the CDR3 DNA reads TGTGCCAGCAGACCCGCTGGGGCTATCACTGAAGCTTCCTTT. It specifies CASRPAGAITEASF.

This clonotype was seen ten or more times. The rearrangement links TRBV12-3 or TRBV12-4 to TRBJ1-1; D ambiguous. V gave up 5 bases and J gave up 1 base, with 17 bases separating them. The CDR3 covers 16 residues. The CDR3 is CASSESRSTTNTEAFF. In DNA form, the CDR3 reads TGTGCCAGCAGTGAGAGCAGAAGTACCACGAACACTGAAGCTTTCTTT.

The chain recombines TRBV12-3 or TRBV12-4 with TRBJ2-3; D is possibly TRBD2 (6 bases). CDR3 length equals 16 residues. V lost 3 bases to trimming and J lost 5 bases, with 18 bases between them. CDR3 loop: CASSFVRGTNKDTQYF. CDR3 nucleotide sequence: TGTGCCAGCAGTTTTGTCCGGGGGACGAACAAAGATACGCAGTATTTT.

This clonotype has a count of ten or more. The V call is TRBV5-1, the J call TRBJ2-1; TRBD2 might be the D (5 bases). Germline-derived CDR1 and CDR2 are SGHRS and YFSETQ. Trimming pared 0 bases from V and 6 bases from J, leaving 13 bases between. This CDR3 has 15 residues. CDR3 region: CASSLVPDRGNEQFF. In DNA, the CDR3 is TGCGCCAGCAGCTTGGTGCCAGATCGGGGCAATGAGCAGTTCTTC.

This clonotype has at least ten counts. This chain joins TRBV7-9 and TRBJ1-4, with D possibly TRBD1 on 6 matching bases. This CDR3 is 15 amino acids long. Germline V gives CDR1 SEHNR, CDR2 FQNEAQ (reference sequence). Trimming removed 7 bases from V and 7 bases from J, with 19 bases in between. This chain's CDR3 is CASTAGGLQGEKLFF. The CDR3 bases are TGTGCCAGCACCGCTGGGGGGCTCCAGGGTGAAAAACTGTTTTTT.

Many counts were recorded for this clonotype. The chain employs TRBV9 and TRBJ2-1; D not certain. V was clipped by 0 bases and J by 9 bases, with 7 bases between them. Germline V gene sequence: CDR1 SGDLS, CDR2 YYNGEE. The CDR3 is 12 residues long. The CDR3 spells CASSVGWTEQFF. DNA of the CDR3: TGTGCCAGCAGCGTAGGCTGGACTGAGCAGTTCTTC.

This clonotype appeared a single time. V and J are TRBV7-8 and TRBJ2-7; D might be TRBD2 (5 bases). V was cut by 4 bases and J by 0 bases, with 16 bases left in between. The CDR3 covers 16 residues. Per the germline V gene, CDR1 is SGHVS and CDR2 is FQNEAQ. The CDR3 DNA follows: TGTGCCAGCAGCTCCAACTTGGAAGGGAGCTCCTACGAGCAGTACTTC. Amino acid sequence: CASSSNLEGSSYEQYF.

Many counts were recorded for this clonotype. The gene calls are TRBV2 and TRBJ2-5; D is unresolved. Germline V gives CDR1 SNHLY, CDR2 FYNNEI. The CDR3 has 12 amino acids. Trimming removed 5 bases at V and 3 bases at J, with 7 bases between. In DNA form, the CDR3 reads TGTGCCAGCAGTTCGGTGGAAGAGACCCAGTACTTC. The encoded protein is CASSSVEETQYF.

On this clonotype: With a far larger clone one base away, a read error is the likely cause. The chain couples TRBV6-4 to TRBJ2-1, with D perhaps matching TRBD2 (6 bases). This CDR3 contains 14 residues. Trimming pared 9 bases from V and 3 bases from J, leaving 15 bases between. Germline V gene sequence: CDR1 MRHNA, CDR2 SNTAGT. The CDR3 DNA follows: TGTGCCAGTTATCCTCGGGGGTGCTACAATGAGCAGTTCTTC. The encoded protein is CASYPRGCYNEQFF.

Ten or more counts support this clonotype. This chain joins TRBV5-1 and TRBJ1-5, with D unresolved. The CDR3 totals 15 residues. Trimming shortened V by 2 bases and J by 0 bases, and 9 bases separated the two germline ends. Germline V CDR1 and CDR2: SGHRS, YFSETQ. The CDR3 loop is CASSLDGYSNQPQHF. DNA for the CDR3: TGCGCCAGCAGCTTAGACGGATATAGCAATCAGCCCCAGCATTTT.

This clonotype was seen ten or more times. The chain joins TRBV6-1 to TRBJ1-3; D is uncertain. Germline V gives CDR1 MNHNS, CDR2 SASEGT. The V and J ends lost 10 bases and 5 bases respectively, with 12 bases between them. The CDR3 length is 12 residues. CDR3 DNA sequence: TGTGCCACCTGGGTAGGGCGAAACACCATATATTTT. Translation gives CATWVGRNTIYF.

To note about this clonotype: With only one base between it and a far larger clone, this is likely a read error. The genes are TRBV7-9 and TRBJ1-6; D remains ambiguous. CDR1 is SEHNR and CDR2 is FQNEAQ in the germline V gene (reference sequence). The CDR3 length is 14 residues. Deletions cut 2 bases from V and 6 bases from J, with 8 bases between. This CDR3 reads CASSLLASNSPLHF. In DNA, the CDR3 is TGTGCCAGCAGCTTATTGGCAAGTAATTCACCCCTCCACTTT.

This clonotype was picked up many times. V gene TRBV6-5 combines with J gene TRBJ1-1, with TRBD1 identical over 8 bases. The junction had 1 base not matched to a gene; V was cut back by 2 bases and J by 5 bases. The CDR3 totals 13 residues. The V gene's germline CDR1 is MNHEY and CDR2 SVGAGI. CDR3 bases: TGTGCCAGCAGTTACACAGGGGGGACTGAAGCTTTCTTT. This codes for CASSYTGGTEAFF.

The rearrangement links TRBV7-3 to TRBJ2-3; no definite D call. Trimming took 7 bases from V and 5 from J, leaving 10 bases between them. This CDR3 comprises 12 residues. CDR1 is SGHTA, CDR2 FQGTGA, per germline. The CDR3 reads CASISGVDTQYF. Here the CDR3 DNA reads TGTGCCAGCATCTCAGGAGTAGATACGCAGTATTTT.

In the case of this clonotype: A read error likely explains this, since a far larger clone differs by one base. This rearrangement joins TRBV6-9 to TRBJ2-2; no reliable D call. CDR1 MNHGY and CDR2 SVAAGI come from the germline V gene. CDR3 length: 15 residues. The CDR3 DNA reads TGTGCCAGCAGTGAACAACAACTGAACACCTGGGAGCTGTTTTTT. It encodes CASSEQQLNTWELFF.

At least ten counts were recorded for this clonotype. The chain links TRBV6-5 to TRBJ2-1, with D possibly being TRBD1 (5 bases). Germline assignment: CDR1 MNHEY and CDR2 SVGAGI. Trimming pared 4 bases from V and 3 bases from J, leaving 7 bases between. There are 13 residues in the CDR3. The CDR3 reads CASSSRDYNEQFF. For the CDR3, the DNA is TGTGCCAGCAGTTCCAGGGACTACAATGAGCAGTTCTTC.

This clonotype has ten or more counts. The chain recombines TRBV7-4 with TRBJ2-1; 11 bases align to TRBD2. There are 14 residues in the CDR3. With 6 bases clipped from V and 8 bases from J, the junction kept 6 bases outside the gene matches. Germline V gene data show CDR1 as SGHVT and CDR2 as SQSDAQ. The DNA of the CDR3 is TGTGCCAGCAGTACCGGGACTAGCGGCGATGAGCAGTTCTTC. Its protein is CASSTGTSGDEQFF.